This T cell receptor (beta chain) is from a study of T cell responses to AZD1222 COVID-19 vaccine. With V trimmed by 8 bases and J by 2 bases, 6 bases remained unmatched. Germline V gene data show CDR1 as SGHRS and CDR2 as YFSETQ. The CDR3 runs 14 residues. TCRdb's table, derived via immunoSEQ multiplex PCR, lists solely in-frame clones and lacks some. The sample lists tens of thousands of clones, around nine tenths occurring once. This clone was observed a single time. The chain recombines TRBV5-1 with TRBJ2-3; 9 bases are a match to TRBD2. This TCR derives from an adult who received the AZD1222 COVID-19 vaccine. The sample here was peripheral blood, taken 28 days after the second AZD1222 dose. DNA of the CDR3: TGCGCCAGTCTAGCGGGGACCAACACAGATACGCAGTATTTT. The encoded protein is CASLAGTNTDTQYF.